This TCR beta chain is drawn from a study of STAT5B mutations in CD4+ large granular lymphocyte leukemia. Overall study results and limits: 8/27 top patient clones versus 2/35 control clones were TRBV06-family. Patient CD4-sorted repertoires stayed more clonal than healthy ones after leukemic-clone removal. No patients shared main leukemic clonotypes, though 20% to 25% appeared at low frequency elsewhere.

This was a survey-level run. Measured with immunoSEQ multiplex PCR; TCRdb has only the in-frame clones, and not every one. The profile shows 30,000 to 35,000 clones, about 87% of them singletons. Germline V gene data show CDR1 as KGHSH and CDR2 as LQKENI. Trimming stripped 4 bases from V and 10 bases from J, with 14 bases between. The CDR3 loop spans 12 amino acids. Notes on this clone: The antigen remains undetermined.

The chain has TRBV18 and TRBJ2-7; D is uncertain. Material for sequencing was CD4+ T cells from blood buffy coats. This clonotype was obtained from a human donor in good health. The CDR3 coding sequence is TGTGCCAGCTCACTTCCCGGCGCGTCCCAGTACTTC. As protein: CASSLPGASQYF.